The sequence of this TCR beta chain was determined in a study of blood T cells in healthy people across ages. Next came a second PCR, run for roughly 7 to 12 cycles, which used a sample-barcoded 5' primer along with a J-beta primer mix. Every cDNA was tagged by a template-switch adaptor with 12 random nucleotides. TCRdb analysed the 5' RACE reads with MiXCR anew, one entry per CDR3 protein. This repertoire shows some 640,000 distinct CDR3 sequences, about half found once; its top ten account for approximately 32%. Germline CDR1 reads MNHEY; CDR2 reads SMNVEV (reference sequence). V shed 4 bases and J shed 5 bases, with 14 bases lying between them. The CDR3 spans 14 residues.

The sequence derives from a woman aged 55-70 years in good health. Sequencing input: blood. This chain connects TRBV27 to TRBJ1-2, with D possibly being TRBD1 (5 bases). In DNA form, the CDR3 reads TGTGCCAGCAGTTCCGGGACGGAAATTTATGGCTACACCTTC. This sequence encodes CASSSGTEIYGYTF.